Listed below are T cell receptor beta chains from one sample, sequenced in a study of blood T cell repertoires in COVID-19. The protocol was immunoSEQ multiplex PCR, while the TCRdb copy is restricted to in-frame clones and leaves out a portion. Among approximately 150,000 clones listed, roughly four fifths were seen once. Sequenced input: peripheral blood. The source is a woman over 75 with acute or convalescent COVID-19. Both conserved end residues are part of each CDR3. The D gene is left open where the match is weak. Size is omitted from some rows. Given values are once, few, many or a class for expanded clones.

size | D | J | V | CDR3 | DNA
once | . | TRBJ1-6 | TRBV4-3 | CASSLALGGSPLHF | TGCGCCAGCAGCCTTGCTTTAGGGGGATCACCCCTCCACTTT
. | TRBD1 | TRBJ2-1 | TRBV19 | CATRQGASYNEQFF | TGTGCCACCCGACAGGGAGCCTCCTACAATGAGCAGTTCTTC
. | . | TRBJ1-2 | TRBV18 | CASSPRRDVDGYTF | TGTGCCAGCTCACCCCGGAGGGATGTCGATGGCTACACCTTC
. | TRBD1 | TRBJ2-7 | TRBV4-3 | CASSQGSTGFFPYEQYF | TGCGCCAGCAGCCAGGGGTCGACAGGGTTTTTCCCCTACGAGCAGTACTTC
. | . | TRBJ2-5 | TRBV1 | CTSTGLAGGGETQYF | TGCACCAGCACCGGCCTAGCGGGGGGCGGGGAGACCCAGTACTTC
. | . | TRBJ1-4 | TRBV18 | CASSPGGGDEKLFF | TGTGCCAGCTCACCAGGAGGAGGGGACGAAAAACTGTTTTTT
. | . | TRBJ1-3 | TRBV7-2 | CASSLRLNSGNTIYF | TGTGCCAGCAGCTTAAGACTAAACTCTGGAAACACCATATATTTT
. | TRBD1 | TRBJ1-6 | TRBV30 | CAWSGQGKSPLHF | TGTGCCTGGAGCGGACAGGGGAAATCACCCCTCCACTTT
. | . | TRBJ1-1 | TRBV19 | CASTLRPKTVNTEAFF | TGTGCCAGTACCCTACGACCGAAGACAGTGAACACTGAAGCTTTCTTT
. | TRBD1 | TRBJ1-2 | TRBV6-5 | CASSISGGRGYTF | TGTGCCAGCAGTATATCAGGGGGCCGGGGCTACACCTTC
. | . | TRBJ1-2 | TRBV3-1/TRBV3-2 | CASTHQRGYGYTF | TGTGCCAGCACACACCAAAGGGGGTATGGCTACACCTTC
few | TRBD1 | TRBJ1-5 | TRBV24-1 | CATSDGDRGFGQPQHF | TGTGCCACCAGTGATGGGGACAGGGGGTTCGGTCAGCCCCAGCATTTT
. | . | TRBJ2-1 | TRBV6-6 | CASSSNILTYNEQFF | TGTGCCAGCAGTTCCAACATCTTAACCTACAATGAGCAGTTCTTC
. | TRBD2 | TRBJ2-2 | TRBV18 | CASSPRASGRSTGELFF | TGTGCCAGCTCACCGCGAGCTAGCGGGAGAAGTACCGGGGAGCTGTTTTTT
. | . | TRBJ2-2 | TRBV12-3/TRBV12-4 | CASRTGTHGELFF | TGTGCCAGCAGAACCGGGACACATGGGGAGCTGTTTTTT
few | . | TRBJ2-1 | TRBV29-1 | CSSEGYNEQFF | TGCAGCTCCGAGGGCTACAATGAGCAGTTCTTC
. | . | TRBJ2-7 | TRBV5-6 | CASSAGRTHYEQYF | TGTGCCAGCAGCGCGGGACGGACACACTACGAGCAGTACTTC
. | . | TRBJ2-7 | TRBV3-1/TRBV3-2 | CASSQATSPVYEQYF | TGTGCCAGCAGCCAAGCCACAAGTCCCGTTTACGAGCAGTACTTC
. | . | TRBJ1-2 | TRBV7-3 | CASSLSQGRGTVDGYTF | TGTGCCAGCAGCCTCTCGCAGGGCAGGGGAACGGTGGATGGCTACACCTTC
. | TRBD1 | TRBJ1-5 | TRBV20-1 | CSASPGLGTGFNQPQHF | TGCAGTGCTAGTCCGGGTCTAGGGACAGGCTTTAACCAGCCCCAGCATTTT
. | TRBD2 | TRBJ2-3 | TRBV28 | CASSLGGGSTDTQYF | TGTGCCAGCAGTTTAGGCGGGGGAAGCACAGATACGCAGTATTTT
. | . | TRBJ1-6 | TRBV28 | CASSPRRSAELF | TGTGCCAGCAGTCCACGACGATCGGCGGAACTCTTT
. | . | TRBJ2-7 | TRBV5-1 | CASSPAPSGSSYEQYF | TGCGCCAGCAGCCCAGCCCCCAGCGGGTCATCCTACGAGCAGTACTTC
. | TRBD2 | TRBJ2-1 | TRBV28 | CASFSGRTYNEQFF | TGTGCCAGCTTTAGCGGGAGAACCTACAATGAGCAGTTCTTC
. | TRBD1 | TRBJ2-7 | TRBV28 | CASSYGTGGSYEQYF | TGTGCCAGCAGCTACGGGACAGGGGGCTCCTACGAGCAGTACTTC
once | . | TRBJ2-5 | TRBV2 | CASSEEAGEGETQYF | TGTGCCAGCAGTGAAGAGGCAGGGGAGGGAGAGACCCAGTACTTC
. | . | TRBJ2-7 | TRBV4-2 | CASSNRRGGRYEQYF | TGTGCCAGCAGCAATCGGAGGGGGGGCCGATACGAGCAGTACTTC
. | TRBD2 | TRBJ2-7 | TRBV7-2 | CASSFPSGSRLSYEQYF | TGTGCCAGCAGCTTCCCTAGCGGGAGTCGCCTCTCCTACGAGCAGTACTTC
. | . | TRBJ1-2 | TRBV15 | CATSRALLNRVGNGYTF | TGTGCCACCAGCAGAGCTCTTCTGAACAGGGTCGGTAATGGCTACACCTTC
. | . | TRBJ2-2 | TRBV11-2 | CATRWGEATGELFF | TGTGCCACGAGGTGGGGGGAGGCCACCGGGGAGCTGTTTTTT
. | . | TRBJ2-7 | TRBV7-3 | CASRSTGFNYEQYF | TGTGCCAGCAGAAGTACAGGGTTCAACTACGAGCAGTACTTC
once | . | TRBJ2-1 | TRBV27 | CASMRAGSYNEQFF | TGTGCCAGCATGAGAGCGGGTTCCTACAATGAGCAGTTCTTC
. | . | TRBJ2-1 | TRBV11-2 | CASSLDFDEQFF | TGTGCCAGCAGCTTAGATTTCGATGAGCAGTTCTTC
. | . | TRBJ1-4 | TRBV4-1 | CASSQDPPRGGINEKLFF | TGCGCCAGCAGCCAAGATCCCCCCCGAGGAGGCATTAATGAAAAACTGTTTTTT
. | TRBD2 | TRBJ2-4 | TRBV7-2 | CASSLAPSGGTQYF | TGTGCCAGCAGCTTAGCCCCAAGCGGGGGAACTCAGTACTTC
few | . | TRBJ2-7 | TRBV5-1 | CASSLVQGATYEQYF | TGCGCCAGCAGCTTAGTCCAGGGTGCTACTTACGAGCAGTACTTC
. | . | TRBJ1-1 | TRBV19 | CASSMRGLSTEAFF | TGTGCCAGTAGTATGAGAGGGTTGAGCACTGAAGCTTTCTTT
. | . | TRBJ2-7 | TRBV4-2 | CASSRPGGISSYEQYF | TGTGCCAGCAGCCGTCCTGGGGGGATCAGCTCCTACGAGCAGTACTTC
. | . | TRBJ1-6 | TRBV5-6 | CASSLDPGEGNSPLHF | TGTGCCAGCAGCTTGGATCCAGGGGAGGGCAATTCACCCCTCCACTTT
. | TRBD2 | TRBJ2-5 | TRBV18 | CASSPPSGGVETQYF | TGTGCCAGCTCACCACCGTCGGGGGGAGTAGAGACCCAGTACTTC
few | . | TRBJ2-7 | TRBV7-9 | CASSLVTGMSSYEQYF | TGTGCCAGCAGCTTAGTAACAGGAATGAGCTCCTACGAGCAGTACTTC
. | TRBD1 | TRBJ1-1 | TRBV18 | CASSDQATGGTEAFF | TGTGCCAGCTCAGACCAGGCGACAGGGGGTACTGAAGCTTTCTTT
. | . | TRBJ2-5 | TRBV3-1/TRBV3-2 | CASSQRQARETQYF | TGTGCCAGCAGCCAGCGACAGGCTAGAGAGACCCAGTACTTC
. | . | TRBJ1-4 | TRBV10-3 | CAISELESGLSLKRRNEKLFF | TGTGCCATCAGTGAGCTCGAGTCAGGTCTTTCATTAAAAAGAAGGAATGAAAAACTGTTTTTT
. | . | TRBJ1-3 | TRBV6-2/TRBV6-3 | CASSTILPLSSGNTIYF | TGTGCCAGCAGTACCATCCTGCCTCTGAGCTCTGGAAACACCATATATTTT
. | . | TRBJ1-4 | TRBV9 | CASSPFEARLTNEKLFF | TGTGCCAGCAGCCCCTTCGAGGCCCGTCTAACTAATGAAAAACTGTTTTTT
. | TRBD1 | TRBJ1-5 | TRBV7-3 | CAGSRGRGNQPQHF | TGTGCCGGATCGAGGGGGCGCGGGAATCAGCCCCAGCATTTT
. | . | TRBJ1-2 | TRBV2 | CASSVPEGITYGYTF | TGTGCCAGCAGCGTTCCGGAGGGGATCACCTATGGCTACACCTTC
few | TRBD1 | TRBJ1-1 | TRBV19 | CASSPRTGGARDTEAFF | TGTGCCAGTAGTCCAAGGACAGGGGGCGCCCGGGACACTGAAGCTTTCTTT
. | . | TRBJ2-1 | TRBV11-3 | CASSFRDTSYNEQFF | TGTGCCAGCAGCTTCCGGGACACTTCCTACAATGAGCAGTTCTTC
. | . | TRBJ2-7 | TRBV18 | CASSPRQGGEQYF | TGTGCCAGCTCACCGCGACAGGGAGGCGAGCAGTACTTC
once | . | TRBJ2-2 | TRBV11-2 | CASSLDLGELFF | TGTGCCAGCAGCTTAGATTTAGGGGAGCTGTTTTTT
. | . | TRBJ1-3 | TRBV6-2/TRBV6-3 | CASSWGGFSGNTIYF | TGTGCCAGCAGTTGGGGAGGCTTCTCTGGAAACACCATATATTTT
. | TRBD2 | TRBJ2-2 | TRBV5-5 | CASSWTPTSGPNTGELFF | TGTGCCAGCAGCTGGACCCCGACTAGCGGGCCTAACACCGGGGAGCTGTTTTTT
. | TRBD2 | TRBJ2-1 | TRBV5-6 | CASSLGLAGNNEQFF | TGTGCCAGCAGCTTAGGACTAGCGGGGAACAATGAGCAGTTCTTC